The text below deals with one T cell receptor beta chain. Antigen unknown. Germline CDR1 and CDR2: GTSNPN and SVGIG (reference sequence). Unmatched junction bases numbered 7, after V lost 5 bases and J lost 2 bases. The CDR3 has 14 residues. A template switching step contributed a universal primer site, while unique molecular identifiers were present in the cDNA. TCRdb processed the 5' RACE reads anew with MiXCR; each CDR3 protein has one entry. The sample gives 500,000 to 600,000 distinct CDR3 sequences, around 20% of which show up once; around 0.9% is in the top ten. The data were obtained in a study of identical twins. Study results and limitations: There were fewer insertions in abundant cord blood beta clonotypes, but memory repertoires showed no such pattern.

These data were likewise used in another study, on T cells expressing NK-cell markers. That report adds: From sorted CD3+CD56+NKG2C+, CD3+CD56+NKG2C- and CD3+CD56-NKG2C+ T cells came the TCR beta repertoires.

The chain links TRBV30 to TRBJ1-1; 8 nucleotides match TRBD1. Specimen: CD4+ T cells sorted from blood. This TCR was recovered from a woman aged 18-29 years in good health. This CDR3 reads CAWARTGTNTEAFF. For the CDR3, the DNA is TGTGCCTGGGCCAGGACAGGGACCAACACTGAAGCTTTCTTT. Based on the CDR3 plus reference TRBV30 and TRBJ1-1, the full variable domain is SQTIHQWPATLVQPVGSPLSLECTVEGTSNPNLYWYRQAAGRGLQLLFYSVGIGQISSEVPQNLSASRPQDRQFILSSKKLLLSDSGFYLCAWARTGTNTEAFFGQGTRLTVV.